A selection of T cell receptor beta chains follows, all from one sample in a study of OX40 agonist ivuxolimab in advanced cancers. Sequenced by immunoSEQ multiplex PCR; TCRdb stores in-frame clones only, minus some. This sample carries roughly 71,000 clones, 85% of them seen once, and the ten largest clones take roughly 0.9%. Here the sequenced sample was CD4+ or CD8+ T cells sorted from blood, taken in a trial of the OX40 agonist ivuxolimab. Receptors originate from an adult with an advanced solid tumor such as melanoma, head and neck, liver or kidney cancer. The CDR3 runs from the conserved cysteine through the conserved F or W. The D gene is left open where the match is weak. Clone size is shown for a subset of rows, as once, few, many or a class of expanded clone.

J,D,size,V,CDR3,DNA
TRBJ2-4,TRBD2,-,TRBV30,CAGEREGENIQYF,TGTGCAGGGGAGCGGGAGGGCGAAAACATTCAGTACTTC
TRBJ2-1,TRBD1,-,TRBV11-3,CASSLGQGQGLNEQFF,TGTGCCAGCAGCTTAGGTCAGGGACAGGGTCTCAATGAGCAGTTCTTC
TRBJ1-3,-,-,TRBV5-5,CASSSEIQVTSGNTIYF,TGTGCCAGCAGCTCCGAAATACAGGTTACCTCTGGAAACACCATATATTTT
TRBJ2-7,-,-,TRBV27,CASSPAGGEQYF,TGTGCCAGCAGTCCAGCGGGCGGCGAGCAGTACTTC
TRBJ1-6,-,-,TRBV28,CASSLMWTPLHF,TGTGCCAGCAGTTTAATGTGGACACCCCTCCACTTT
TRBJ2-3,TRBD1,-,TRBV5-1,CASSLKPGQGATDTQYF,TGCGCCAGCAGCTTGAAACCGGGACAGGGGGCAACAGATACGCAGTATTTT
TRBJ2-7,-,-,TRBV30,CAWEGGYEQYF,TGTGCCTGGGAAGGGGGGTACGAGCAGTACTTC
TRBJ1-6,-,-,TRBV5-8,CATEGSGSPLHF,TGTGCCACCGAAGGGAGTGGTTCACCCCTCCACTTT
TRBJ1-1,-,-,TRBV11-1,CASSPPGAIQIEAFF,TGTGCCAGCAGCCCGCCGGGGGCAATCCAAATTGAAGCTTTCTTT
TRBJ2-2,-,-,TRBV7-2,CASRPPGVNTGELFF,TGTGCCAGCAGACCCCCCGGGGTGAACACCGGGGAGCTGTTTTTT
TRBJ1-2,-,once,TRBV6-1,CASSEVRGRIYGYTF,TGTGCCAGCAGTGAAGTCAGGGGAAGGATCTATGGCTACACCTTC
TRBJ1-2,TRBD1,-,TRBV15,CATSRVGQGVYGYTF,TGTGCCACCAGCAGAGTAGGCCAGGGGGTCTATGGCTACACCTTC
TRBJ1-3,-,-,TRBV7-2,CASSSGGAVRNTIYF,TGTGCCAGCAGCTCCGGGGGCGCGGTTAGGAACACCATATATTTT
TRBJ2-7,-,-,TRBV4-2,CASSPLGAEAYEQYF,TGTGCCAGCAGCCCCCTGGGAGCGGAGGCCTACGAGCAGTACTTC
TRBJ2-3,-,-,TRBV5-1,CASAPDRQADTQYF,TGCGCCAGCGCTCCGGACAGACAGGCAGATACGCAGTATTTT
TRBJ2-4,-,-,TRBV21-1,CASSKVTSVLAKNIQYF,TGTGCCAGCAGCAAAGTGACGAGTGTTCTAGCCAAAAACATTCAGTACTTC
TRBJ2-7,-,once,TRBV29-1,CSVVVGGWEKSYEQYF,TGCAGCGTTGTGGTTGGAGGGTGGGAGAAATCCTACGAGCAGTACTTC
TRBJ2-5,-,-,TRBV5-1,CASSLVLQETQYF,TGCGCCAGCAGCTTGGTCCTTCAAGAGACCCAGTACTTC
TRBJ2-7,-,-,TRBV7-8,CASSLVGITYEQYF,TGTGCCAGCAGCTTAGTCGGTATCACCTACGAGCAGTACTTC
TRBJ1-2,-,-,TRBV6-6,CASSPGDGYTF,TGTGCCAGCAGTCCCGGAGATGGCTACACCTTC
TRBJ1-4,TRBD1,-,TRBV5-1,CASSLLAGTAEKLFF,TGCGCCAGCAGCTTGCTAGCCGGGACAGCTGAAAAACTGTTTTTT
TRBJ2-7,-,once,TRBV28,CASSVLPVSYEQYF,TGTGCCAGCAGTGTCTTGCCCGTCTCCTACGAGCAGTACTTC
TRBJ2-2,TRBD2,once,TRBV6-5,CASSSRLAGWTGELFF,TGTGCCAGCAGTTCCCGACTAGCGGGATGGACTGGGGAGCTGTTTTTT
TRBJ2-1,TRBD2,-,TRBV5-4,CASSLSYTSGEYNEQFF,TGTGCCAGCAGCTTGTCGTATACTAGCGGGGAATACAATGAGCAGTTCTTC
TRBJ1-1,-,-,TRBV6-4,CASSTDRGNTEAFF,TGTGCCAGCAGTACGGACAGAGGGAACACTGAAGCTTTCTTT
TRBJ1-1,-,once,TRBV15,CATSRDPAFVEAFF,TGTGCCACCAGCAGAGATCCGGCCTTCGTAGAAGCTTTCTTT
TRBJ2-7,-,-,TRBV28,CASSIDTSRSYEQYF,TGTGCCAGCAGTATAGACACTAGCCGATCCTACGAGCAGTACTTC
TRBJ1-2,TRBD1,few,TRBV27,CASSPQPGQGFYGYTF,TGTGCCAGCAGTCCACAGCCGGGACAGGGATTCTATGGCTACACCTTC
TRBJ2-7,-,-,TRBV13,CASSFRLGEQYF,TGTGCCAGCAGCTTCCGGTTGGGAGAGCAGTACTTC
TRBJ2-1,-,-,TRBV6-6,CASRATAWDEQFF,TGTGCCAGCAGGGCGACAGCCTGGGATGAGCAGTTCTTC
TRBJ1-1,-,once,TRBV21-1,CASSTGQGNTEAFF,TGTGCCAGCAGCACCGGACAGGGGAACACTGAAGCTTTCTTT
TRBJ1-1,TRBD1,-,TRBV5-1,CASSETPGQGSVEAFF,TGCGCCAGCAGCGAAACTCCGGGACAGGGGTCGGTTGAAGCTTTCTTT
TRBJ2-5,-,-,TRBV5-5,CASSLRGVHQETQYF,TGTGCCAGCAGCTTAAGGGGGGTACACCAAGAGACCCAGTACTTC
TRBJ2-2,-,-,TRBV29-1,CSVWRGSNTGELFF,TGCAGCGTTTGGCGAGGGTCGAACACCGGGGAGCTGTTTTTT
TRBJ1-3,TRBD1,-,TRBV30,CAWNRDRAGNTIYF,TGTGCCTGGAACCGGGACAGGGCTGGAAACACCATATATTTT
TRBJ2-2,-,few,TRBV30,CAWSADSTGELFF,TGTGCCTGGAGTGCGGATTCGACCGGGGAGCTGTTTTTT
TRBJ2-2,TRBD2,-,TRBV5-1,CASSLAWGGGSNTGELFF,TGCGCCAGCAGCTTGGCCTGGGGCGGGGGATCGAACACCGGGGAGCTGTTTTTT